This entry is about one T cell receptor (beta chain). Its antigen is as yet unknown. Repertoires were generated with immunoSEQ multiplex PCR, while TCRdb's copy carries only in-frame clones and drops some. This table holds fewer than 85,000 clones, over 75% found once. This entry is derived from a study of glioma-infiltrating T cells after dendritic cell vaccination. Study-level results: No direct clonality-survival link was found; a diverse polyclonal response may matter.

The clonotype was recovered from a human donor with glioblastoma. Sequencing was performed on blood, taken before dendritic cell vaccination.

The CDR3 sequence: CASSLRQGKTNYGYTF. The CDR3 nucleotides are TGTGCCAGCAGCTTGAGACAGGGAAAAACTAACTATGGCTACACCTTC. The chain employs TRBV7-2 and TRBJ1-2, with 7 bases that match TRBD1. This CDR3 contains 16 residues. V was clipped by 3 bases and J by 0 bases; unmatched bases: 7. In germline, CDR1 is SGHTA, CDR2 FQGNSA.